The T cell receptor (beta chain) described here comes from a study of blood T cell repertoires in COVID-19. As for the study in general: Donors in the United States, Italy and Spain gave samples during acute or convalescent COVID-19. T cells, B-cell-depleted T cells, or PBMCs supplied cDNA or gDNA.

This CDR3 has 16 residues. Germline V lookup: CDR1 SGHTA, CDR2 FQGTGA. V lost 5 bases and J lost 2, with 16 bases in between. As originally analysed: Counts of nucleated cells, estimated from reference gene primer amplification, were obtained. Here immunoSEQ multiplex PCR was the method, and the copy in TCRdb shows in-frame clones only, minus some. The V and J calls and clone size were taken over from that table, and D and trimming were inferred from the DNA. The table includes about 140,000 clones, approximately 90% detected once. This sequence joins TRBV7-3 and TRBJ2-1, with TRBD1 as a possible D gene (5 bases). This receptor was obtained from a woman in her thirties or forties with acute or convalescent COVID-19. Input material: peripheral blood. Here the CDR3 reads CASSPTGGPPYNEQFF. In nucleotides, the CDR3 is TGTGCCAGCAGCCCTACAGGTGGCCCACCCTACAATGAGCAGTTCTTC.